What follows describes a single T cell receptor beta chain. This entry comes from a study of blood T cells in healthy people across ages. The wider study: Through template switching, about one barcoded beta molecule was captured per two T cells, as measured in model experiments.

Next came a second PCR, run for about 7 to 12 cycles, which used a sample-barcoded 5' primer along with a J-beta primer mix. Each cDNA was tagged by a template-switch adaptor containing 12 random nucleotides. TCRdb reanalysed the 5' RACE reads using MiXCR and keeps one entry per CDR3 protein. The profile shows about 630,000 distinct CDR3 sequences, about 21% of them singletons. The CDR3 runs to 17 residues. Germline V gene sequence: CDR1 SGHTA, CDR2 FQGNSA. V lost 3 bases and J lost 0, with 14 bases in between. The TCR was taken from a man in his 70s in good health. What was sequenced was blood. This chain joins TRBV7-2 and TRBJ1-4; D not certain. The chain's CDR3 is CASSFQIGWATNEKLFF. The CDR3 region has the DNA TGTGCCAGCAGCTTTCAGATAGGGTGGGCAACTAATGAAAAACTGTTTTTT.